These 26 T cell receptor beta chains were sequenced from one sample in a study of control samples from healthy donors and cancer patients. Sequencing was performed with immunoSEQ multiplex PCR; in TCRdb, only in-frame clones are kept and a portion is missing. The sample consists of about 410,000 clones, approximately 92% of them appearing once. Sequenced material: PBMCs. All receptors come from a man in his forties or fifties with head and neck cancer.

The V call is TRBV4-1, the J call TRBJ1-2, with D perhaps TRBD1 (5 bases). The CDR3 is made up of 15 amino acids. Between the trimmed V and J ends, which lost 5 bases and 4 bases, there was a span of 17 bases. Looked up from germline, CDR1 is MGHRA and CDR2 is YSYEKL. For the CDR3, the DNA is TGCGCCAGCAGCTTACTCTTTAGGACAACCTATGGCTACACCTTC. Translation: CASSLLFRTTYGYTF.

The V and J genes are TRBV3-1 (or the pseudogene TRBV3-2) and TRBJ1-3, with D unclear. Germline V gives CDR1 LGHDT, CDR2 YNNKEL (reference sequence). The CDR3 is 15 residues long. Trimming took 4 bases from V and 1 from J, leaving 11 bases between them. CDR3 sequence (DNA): TGTGCCAGCAGCCCTCGACCGGGGTCTGGAAACACCATATATTTT. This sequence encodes CASSPRPGSGNTIYF.

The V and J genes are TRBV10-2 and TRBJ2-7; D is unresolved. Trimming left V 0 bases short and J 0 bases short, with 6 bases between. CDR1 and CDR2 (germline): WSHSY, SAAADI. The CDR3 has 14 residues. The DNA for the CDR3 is TGCGCCAGCAGTGAGTCGACATACTCCTACGAGCAGTACTTC. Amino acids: CASSESTYSYEQYF.

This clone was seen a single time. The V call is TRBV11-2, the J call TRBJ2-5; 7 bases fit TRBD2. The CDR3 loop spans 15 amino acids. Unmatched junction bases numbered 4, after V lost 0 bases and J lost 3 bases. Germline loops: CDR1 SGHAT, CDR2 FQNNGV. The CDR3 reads CASSLERGVEETQYF. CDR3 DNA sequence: TGTGCCAGCAGCTTAGAACGGGGGGTAGAAGAGACCCAGTACTTC.

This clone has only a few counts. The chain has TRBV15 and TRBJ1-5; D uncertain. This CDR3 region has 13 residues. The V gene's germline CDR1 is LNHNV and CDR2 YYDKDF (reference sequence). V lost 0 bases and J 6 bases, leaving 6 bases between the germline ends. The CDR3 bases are TGTGCCACCAGCAGAGATCCGGGTCAGCCCCAGCATTTT. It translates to CATSRDPGQPQHF.

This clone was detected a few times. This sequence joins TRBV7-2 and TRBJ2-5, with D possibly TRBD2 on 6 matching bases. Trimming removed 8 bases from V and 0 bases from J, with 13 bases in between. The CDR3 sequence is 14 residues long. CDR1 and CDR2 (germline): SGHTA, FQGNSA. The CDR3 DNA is TGTGCCAGCCGGAGGGCTCAATACCAAGAGACCCAGTACTTC. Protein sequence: CASRRAQYQETQYF. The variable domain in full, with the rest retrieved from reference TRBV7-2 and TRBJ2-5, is GAGVSQSPSNKVTEKGKDVELRCDPISGHTALYWYRQSLGQGLEFLIYFQGNSAPDKSGLPSDRFSAERTGGSVSTLTIQRTQQEDSAVYLCASRRAQYQETQYFGPGTRLLVL.

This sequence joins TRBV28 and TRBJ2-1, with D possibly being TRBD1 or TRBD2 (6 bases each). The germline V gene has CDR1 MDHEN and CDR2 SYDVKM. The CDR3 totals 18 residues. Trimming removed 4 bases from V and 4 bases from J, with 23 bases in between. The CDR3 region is CASSSPRTDKGTYNEQFF. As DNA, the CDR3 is TGTGCCAGCAGTTCTCCGAGGACAGATAAAGGGACTTACAATGAGCAGTTCTTC.

CDR3 coding DNA: TGCAGCGCGCGGGGACAGACCTATGGCTACACCTTC. Its protein is CSARGQTYGYTF. The chain uses TRBV29-1 and TRBJ1-2; TRBD1 matches 7 bases. This CDR3 contains 12 residues. CDR1 and CDR2 from the germline V gene are SQVTM and ANQGSEA. The junction had 6 bases not matched to a gene; V was cut back by 7 bases and J by 4 bases.

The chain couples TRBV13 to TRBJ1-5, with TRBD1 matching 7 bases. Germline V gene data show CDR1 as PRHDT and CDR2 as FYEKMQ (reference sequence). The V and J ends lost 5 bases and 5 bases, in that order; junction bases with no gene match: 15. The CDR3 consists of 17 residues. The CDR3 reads CASSPPARDRDYQPQHF. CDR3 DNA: TGTGCCAGCAGCCCGCCTGCCCGGGACAGAGACTATCAGCCCCAGCATTTT.

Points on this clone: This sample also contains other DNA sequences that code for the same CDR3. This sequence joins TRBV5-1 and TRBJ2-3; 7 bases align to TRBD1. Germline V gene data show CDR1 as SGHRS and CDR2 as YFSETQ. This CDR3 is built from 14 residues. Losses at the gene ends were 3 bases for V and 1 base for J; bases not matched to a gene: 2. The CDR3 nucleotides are TGCGCCAGCAGCTCCGGACAGGGCACAGATACGCAGTATTTT. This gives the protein CASSSGQGTDTQYF.

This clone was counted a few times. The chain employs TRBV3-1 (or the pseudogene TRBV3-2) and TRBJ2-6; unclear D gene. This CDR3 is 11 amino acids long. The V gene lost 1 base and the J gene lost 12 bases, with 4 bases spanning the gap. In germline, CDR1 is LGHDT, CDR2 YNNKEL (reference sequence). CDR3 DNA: TGTGCCAGCAGCCAAGCAGGCGTCCTGACTTTC. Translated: CASSQAGVLTF.

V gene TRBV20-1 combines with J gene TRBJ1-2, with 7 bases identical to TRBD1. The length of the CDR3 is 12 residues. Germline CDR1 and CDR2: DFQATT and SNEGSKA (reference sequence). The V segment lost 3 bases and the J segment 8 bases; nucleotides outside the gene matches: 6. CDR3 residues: CSASWTGAGYTF. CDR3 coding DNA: TGCAGTGCTAGTTGGACAGGAGCGGGCTACACCTTC.

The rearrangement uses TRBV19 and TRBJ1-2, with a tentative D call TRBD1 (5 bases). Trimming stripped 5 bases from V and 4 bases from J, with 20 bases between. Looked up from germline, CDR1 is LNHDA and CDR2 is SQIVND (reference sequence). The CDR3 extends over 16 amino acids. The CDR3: CASSGQGGKLGYGYTF. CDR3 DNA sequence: TGTGCCAGTAGTGGGCAGGGAGGGAAACTAGGCTATGGCTACACCTTC.

CDR3 residues: CASSLGTDYEQYF. The CDR3 DNA sequence: TGTGCCAGCAGCTTGGGGACAGACTACGAGCAGTACTTC. The J gene is TRBJ2-7, the V gene TRBV5-6; D is possibly TRBD1 (6 bases). CDR3 length equals 13 residues. Germline V gene lookup returns CDR1 SGHDT and CDR2 YYEEEE. V was pared by 0 bases and J by 3 bases, with 7 bases between.

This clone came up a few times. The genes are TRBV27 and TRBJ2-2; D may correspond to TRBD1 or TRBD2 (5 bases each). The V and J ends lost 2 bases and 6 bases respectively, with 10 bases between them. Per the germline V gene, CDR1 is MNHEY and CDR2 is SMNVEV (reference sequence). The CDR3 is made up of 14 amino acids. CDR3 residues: CASSLSQGAGELFF. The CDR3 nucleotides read TGTGCCAGCAGTTTAAGTCAGGGAGCCGGGGAGCTGTTTTTT.

As DNA, the CDR3 is TGTGCCTGGAGTGAGGGACTAGCGGGAGACGCAGATACGCAGTATTTT. Translated: CAWSEGLAGDADTQYF. The V gene is TRBV30, the J gene TRBJ2-3; TRBD2 matches 14 bases. The CDR3 totals 16 residues. Trimming took 1 base from V and 4 from J; bases not matched to a gene: 4. Germline V CDR1 and CDR2: GTSNPN, SVGIG (reference sequence).

In DNA form, the CDR3 reads TGTGCCAGCAGCCAAGAACACGTCGGCAGCTTGAGCTCCTATAATTCACCCCTCCACTTT. Its protein product is CASSQEHVGSLSSYNSPLHF. The chain recombines TRBV4-2 with TRBJ1-6, with D uncertain. In germline, CDR1 is LGHNA, CDR2 YNFKEQ. V was pared by 0 bases and J by 0 bases, with 18 bases between. This CDR3 region has 20 residues.

The CDR3 DNA is TGTGCCAGCAGCGTAAAAGGGTTCGGGGCCAACGTCCTGACTTTC. It encodes CASSVKGFGANVLTF. The V and J genes are TRBV9 and TRBJ2-6; D ambiguous. Germline V gene data show CDR1 as SGDLS and CDR2 as YYNGEE. The CDR3 runs to 15 residues. Trimming left V 1 base short and J 4 bases short, with 9 bases between.

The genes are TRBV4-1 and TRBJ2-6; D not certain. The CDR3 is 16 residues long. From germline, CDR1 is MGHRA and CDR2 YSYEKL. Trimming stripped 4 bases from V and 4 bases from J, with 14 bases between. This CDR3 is CASSPNSRSGANVLTF. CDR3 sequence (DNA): TGCGCCAGCAGCCCAAATTCGAGGTCCGGGGCCAACGTCCTGACTTTC.

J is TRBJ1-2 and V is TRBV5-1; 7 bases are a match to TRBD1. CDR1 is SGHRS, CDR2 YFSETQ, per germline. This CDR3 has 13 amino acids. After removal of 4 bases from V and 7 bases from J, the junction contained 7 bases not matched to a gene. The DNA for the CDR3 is TGCGCCAGCAGCCAGGGGGGAGCGGGTGGCTACACCTTC. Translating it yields CASSQGGAGGYTF.

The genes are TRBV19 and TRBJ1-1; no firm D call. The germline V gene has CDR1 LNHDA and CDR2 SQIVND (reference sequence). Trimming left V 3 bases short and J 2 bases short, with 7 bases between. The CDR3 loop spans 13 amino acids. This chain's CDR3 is CASSISDNTEAFF. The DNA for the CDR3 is TGTGCCAGTAGTATCAGCGATAACACTGAAGCTTTCTTT.

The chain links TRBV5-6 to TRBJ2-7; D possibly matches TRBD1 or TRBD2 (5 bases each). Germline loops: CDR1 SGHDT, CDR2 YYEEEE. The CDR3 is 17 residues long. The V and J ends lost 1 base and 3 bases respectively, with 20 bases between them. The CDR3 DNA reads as TGTGCCAGCAGCTTGAGGGGTATCCGAGGGAGCAACTACGAGCAGTACTTC. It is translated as CASSLRGIRGSNYEQYF.

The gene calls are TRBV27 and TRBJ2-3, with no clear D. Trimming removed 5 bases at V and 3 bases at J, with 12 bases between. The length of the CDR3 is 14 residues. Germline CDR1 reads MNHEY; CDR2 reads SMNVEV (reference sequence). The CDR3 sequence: CASSTRTLTDTQYF. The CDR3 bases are TGTGCCAGCAGTACCAGGACGTTGACAGATACGCAGTATTTT.

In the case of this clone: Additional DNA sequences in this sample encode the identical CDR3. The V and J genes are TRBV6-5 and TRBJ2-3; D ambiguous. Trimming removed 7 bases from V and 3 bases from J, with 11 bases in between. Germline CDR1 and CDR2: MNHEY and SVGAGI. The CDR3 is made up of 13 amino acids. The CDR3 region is CASTPAGTDTQYF. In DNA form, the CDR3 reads TGTGCCAGCACCCCCGCCGGAACAGATACGCAGTATTTT.

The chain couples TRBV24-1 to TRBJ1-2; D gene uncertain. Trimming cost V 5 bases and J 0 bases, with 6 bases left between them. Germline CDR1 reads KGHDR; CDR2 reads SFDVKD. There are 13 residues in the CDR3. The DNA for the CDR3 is TGTGCCACCAGTGTCGACCCTAACTATGGCTACACCTTC. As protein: CATSVDPNYGYTF.

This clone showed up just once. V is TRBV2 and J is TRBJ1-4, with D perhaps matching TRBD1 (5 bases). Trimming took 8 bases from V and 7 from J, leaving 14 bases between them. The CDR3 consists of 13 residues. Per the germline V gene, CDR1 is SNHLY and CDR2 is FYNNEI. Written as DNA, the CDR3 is TGTGCCAGCCTGGGGGGACTGACTGAAAAACTGTTTTTT. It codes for CASLGGLTEKLFF.